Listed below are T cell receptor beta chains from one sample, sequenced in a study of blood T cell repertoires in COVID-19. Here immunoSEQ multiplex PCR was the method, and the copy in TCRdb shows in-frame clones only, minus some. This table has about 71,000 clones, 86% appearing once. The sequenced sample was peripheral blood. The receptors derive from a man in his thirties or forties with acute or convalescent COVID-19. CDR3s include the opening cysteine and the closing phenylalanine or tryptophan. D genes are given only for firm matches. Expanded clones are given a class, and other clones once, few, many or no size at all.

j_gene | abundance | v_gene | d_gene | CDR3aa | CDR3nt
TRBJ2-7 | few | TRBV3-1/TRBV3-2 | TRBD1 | CASSPGQGGGEQYF | TGTGCCAGCAGCCCAGGACAGGGTGGAGGCGAGCAGTACTTC
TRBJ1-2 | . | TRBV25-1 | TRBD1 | CASSPGGAYLGYTF | TGTGCCAGCAGTCCAGGGGGCGCATACCTTGGCTACACCTTC
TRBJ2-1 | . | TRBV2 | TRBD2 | CASSKKGRGEPYNEQFF | TGTGCCAGCAGTAAAAAGGGGCGGGGGGAACCCTACAATGAGCAGTTCTTC
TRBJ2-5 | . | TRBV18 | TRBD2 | CASSPQRAGGQETQYF | TGTGCCAGCTCACCTCAGCGAGCGGGGGGGCAAGAGACCCAGTACTTC
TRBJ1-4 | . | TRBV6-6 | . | CASSYSTGDEKLFF | TGTGCCAGCAGTTACTCGACCGGGGATGAAAAACTGTTTTTT
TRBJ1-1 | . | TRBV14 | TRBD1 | CASSPLTGTGDTEAFF | TGTGCCAGCAGCCCTCTCACCGGGACAGGCGACACTGAAGCTTTCTTT
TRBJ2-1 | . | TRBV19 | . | CASIGRADNEQFF | TGTGCCAGTATCGGCAGGGCCGACAATGAGCAGTTCTTC
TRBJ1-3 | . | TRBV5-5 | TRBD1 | CASSLSLRGPLSGNTIYF | TGTGCCAGCAGCTTGTCGCTTAGGGGGCCCCTCTCTGGAAACACCATATATTTT
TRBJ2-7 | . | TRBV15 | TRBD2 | CATSRDGLAGPYEQYF | TGTGCCACCAGCAGAGATGGTCTAGCGGGCCCTTACGAGCAGTACTTC
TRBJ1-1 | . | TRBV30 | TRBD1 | CAWSVGTGKVNTEAFF | TGTGCCTGGAGTGTAGGGACAGGCAAGGTGAACACTGAAGCTTTCTTT
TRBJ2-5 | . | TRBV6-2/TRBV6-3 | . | CASSGTYQETQYF | TGTGCCAGCAGCGGCACGTACCAAGAGACCCAGTACTTC
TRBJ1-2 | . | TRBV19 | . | CASSTQQGTINYGYTF | TGTGCCAGTAGTACCCAACAGGGAACCATTAACTATGGCTACACCTTC
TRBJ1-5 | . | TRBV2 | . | CASSLDRVSNQPQHF | TGTGCCAGCAGTCTAGACAGAGTTAGCAATCAGCCCCAGCATTTT
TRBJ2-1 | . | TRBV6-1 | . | CASSRVAENEQFF | TGTGCCAGCAGTCGTGTAGCGGAAAATGAGCAGTTCTTC
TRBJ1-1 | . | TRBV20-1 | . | CSAQGNTEAFF | TGCAGTGCCCAGGGGAACACTGAAGCTTTCTTT
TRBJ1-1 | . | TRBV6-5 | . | CASSYGGGYQNTEAFF | TGTGCCAGCAGTTACGGGGGAGGGTATCAGAACACTGAAGCTTTCTTT
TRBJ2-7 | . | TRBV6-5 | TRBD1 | CASSYSRDSSYEQYF | TGTGCCAGCAGTTACTCCCGGGACAGCTCCTACGAGCAGTACTTC
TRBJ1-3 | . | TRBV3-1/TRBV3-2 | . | CASSQDWGAGNTIYF | TGTGCCAGCAGCCAAGATTGGGGAGCTGGAAACACCATATATTTT
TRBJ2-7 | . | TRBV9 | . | CASSQNDRNSEQYF | TGTGCCAGCAGCCAAAATGACCGAAACAGCGAGCAGTACTTC
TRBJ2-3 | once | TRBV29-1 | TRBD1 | CSVAWTGSDTQYF | TGCAGCGTTGCCTGGACAGGCTCAGATACGCAGTATTTT
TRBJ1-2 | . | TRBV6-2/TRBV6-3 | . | CASSRQVNYGYTF | TGTGCCAGCAGTCGACAGGTTAACTATGGCTACACCTTC
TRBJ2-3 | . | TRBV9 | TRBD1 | CASSGSGTDTDTQYF | TGTGCCAGCAGCGGTAGTGGGACAGACACAGATACGCAGTATTTT
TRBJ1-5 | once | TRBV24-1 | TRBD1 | CATSGVQGGAMHF | TGTGCCACCAGCGGGGTACAGGGGGGAGCTATGCATTTT
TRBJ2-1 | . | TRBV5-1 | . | CASSRRGLGYNEQFF | TGCGCCAGCAGCCGGAGGGGGCTCGGCTACAATGAGCAGTTCTTC
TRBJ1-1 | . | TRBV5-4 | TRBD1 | CASSLEGALNTEAFF | TGTGCCAGCAGCTTGGAGGGGGCTTTGAACACTGAAGCTTTCTTT